This T cell receptor beta chain appears in the sequencing data of a study of tumor-infiltrating lymphocytes in primary liver carcinoma. As for the study in general: The patients included men and women who were aged 30 to 69 years. The study obtained roughly 3.65 to 7.5 million productive TCRbeta reads per sample, similar across tissue types.

Concerning this clonotype itself: Its antigen is unknown. One end of the junction is discordant with germline, which a read error may explain.

The CDR3 is 15 residues long. Study-level findings and limits: Only about 8-24% of top clones were detected in each of the five tumor regions.

It was from about 20-30 mg of unsorted bulk tissue that RNA and DNA were co-extracted. Those patients suffered from chronic HBV infection and were treatment-naive. Starting from around 500 ng of total RNA, TCR beta cDNA was produced with a primer in the constant region. Three nested multiplex PCR rounds, a slightly modified ARM-PCR method, built the TCR beta libraries. The first two PCR rounds used TRBV1-TRBV30 primers with a Cbeta primer, roughly 10 cycles each. From the multiplex PCR reads, TCRdb called clonotypes with MiXCR, one entry per CDR3 protein. Altogether about 44,000 distinct CDR3 sequences are present, 70% to 85% being singletons, with the ten largest covering approximately 30%.

Specimen: liver tumor tissue from sampling region 3. The sample's subset: tumor region T3, left-lateral pole. V gene TRBV12-3 or TRBV12-4 combines with J gene TRBJ2-7, with 7 bases lining up with TRBD2. The clonotype originates from a man aged 40-49 years with primary liver carcinoma and hepatitis B virus infection. The CDR3 is CSSSLSGIAPHEQYF. CDR3 nucleotides: TGTTCCAGTAGTTTAAGCGGGATTGCCCCCCACGAGCAGTACTTC.